The 32 T cell receptor beta chains in this list originate from one sample, sequenced in a study of primary melanoma T cells and metastatic recurrence. Using immunoSEQ multiplex PCR, the repertoire was profiled, and TCRdb retains in-frame clones only, with some absent. The sample has under 700 clones, 90% seen once; the top ten hold over 20%. Sequenced: melanoma tumor tissue. The receptors here all came from a human donor with melanoma.

This chain connects TRBV11-3 to TRBJ1-2; no clear D gene. Germline CDR1 and CDR2: SGHNT and YENEEA. The CDR3 runs 15 residues. Trimming shortened V by 2 bases and J by 8 bases, and 18 bases separated the two germline ends. CDR3 amino acids: CASSLYFRPPWGYTF. CDR3 coding DNA: TGTGCCAGCAGCTTATACTTCAGGCCCCCGTGGGGCTACACCTTC.

The chain carries TRBV19 and TRBJ2-2, with 11 bases identical to TRBD2. Germline loops: CDR1 LNHDA, CDR2 SQIVND (reference sequence). CDR3 size: 15 residues. Losses at the gene ends were 8 bases for V and 2 bases for J; bases not matched to a gene: 4. The CDR3: CASSLAGANTGELFF. CDR3 nucleotides: TGTGCCAGTTCACTAGCGGGGGCCAACACCGGGGAGCTGTTTTTT.

J is TRBJ1-2 and V is TRBV18; tentative D call: TRBD1 (5 bases). Germline V gene lookup returns CDR1 KGHSH and CDR2 LQKENI. The CDR3 runs to 14 residues. Trimming cost V 3 bases and J 4 bases, with 12 bases left between them. The CDR3 nucleotides are TGTGCCAGCTCACCCCCCCAGGGCGGCTATGGCTACACCTTC. Its protein is CASSPPQGGYGYTF.

The chain recombines TRBV5-1 with TRBJ2-1; 7 positions match TRBD1. Per germline, CDR1 SGHRS and CDR2 YFSETQ. The CDR3 has 14 amino acids. Trimming cost V 3 bases and J 5 bases; bases outside gene matches: 5. The CDR3 here is CASSSMDRHNEQFF. CDR3 nucleotides: TGCGCCAGCAGCTCCATGGACAGGCACAATGAGCAGTTCTTC.

V and J are TRBV19 and TRBJ2-2; 11 bases are a match to TRBD1. The CDR3 is 15 residues long. Trimming took 6 bases from V and 4 from J; bases not matched to a gene: 4. Germline-derived CDR1 and CDR2 are LNHDA and SQIVND (reference sequence). CDR3 loop: CASSGQGAVTGELFF. CDR3 nucleotide sequence: TGTGCCAGTAGCGGACAGGGGGCGGTCACCGGGGAGCTGTTTTTT.

The chain uses TRBV11-3 and TRBJ1-2; D is possibly TRBD1 (6 bases). Germline CDR1 reads SGHNT; CDR2 reads YENEEA. With 3 bases removed from V and 6 bases from J, the gap between germline ends came to 23 bases. There are 17 residues in the CDR3. CDR3 bases: TGTGCCAGCAGCTTGGGGGCAGGGAGGACTGTGGATAATGGCTACACCTTC. This codes for CASSLGAGRTVDNGYTF.

V and J are TRBV10-2 and TRBJ2-5, with a weak D call TRBD2 (5 bases). Germline CDR1 is WSHSY and CDR2 is SAAADI. Trimming cost V 5 bases and J 5 bases, with 9 bases left between them. The CDR3 has 12 residues. CDR3 nucleotide sequence: TGCGCCAGCAGTCCTAGCCAGGAGACCCAGTACTTC. Amino acid sequence: CASSPSQETQYF.

This chain joins TRBV6-4 and TRBJ2-3; tentative D call: TRBD1 (6 bases). The CDR3 extends over 15 amino acids. Trimming shortened V by 7 bases and J by 1 base, and 15 bases separated the two germline ends. In germline, CDR1 is MRHNA, CDR2 SNTAGT. CDR3 DNA: TGTGCCAGCACTCCAGGGGTAGTAGGCACAGATACGCAGTATTTT. This translates into CASTPGVVGTDTQYF.

In DNA form, the CDR3 reads TGTGCCAGCAGTTATCAGGCCGGGGGCGATGGCTACACCTTC. Translation gives CASSYQAGGDGYTF. This sequence joins TRBV6-8 and TRBJ1-2; a weak D match, TRBD1 (6 bases). Per germline, CDR1 MNHGY and CDR2 SAAAGT. V was cut by 3 bases and J by 6 bases, with 14 bases left in between. CDR3 size: 14 residues.

The J gene is TRBJ1-3, the V gene TRBV11-3; 9 bases fit TRBD1. The CDR3 consists of 14 residues. CDR1 is SGHNT and CDR2 is YENEEA in the germline V gene. Germline trimming cut 5 bases from V and 6 bases from J; bases unmatched to any gene: 5. The CDR3 sequence: CASSRDRAQNTIYF. In nucleotides, the CDR3 is TGTGCCAGCAGCCGGGACAGGGCCCAAAACACCATATATTTT.

The J gene is TRBJ2-2, the V gene TRBV7-6; TRBD1 might be the D (5 bases). This CDR3 has 14 residues. Per the germline V gene, CDR1 is SGHVS and CDR2 is FNYEAQ. The ends were cut back, 6 bases at V and 2 bases at J, with 10 bases in the middle. The CDR3 protein is CASRMDTNTGELFF. The CDR3 coding sequence is TGTGCCAGCAGGATGGACACCAACACCGGGGAGCTGTTTTTT.

The CDR3 coding sequence is TGTGCCAGCAGCTTAGGAAGCTCTGGAAACACCATATATTTT. Its protein is CASSLGSSGNTIYF. J is TRBJ1-3 and V is TRBV11-3; D unresolved. The germline V and J ends were trimmed by 1 base and 0 bases, with 4 bases remaining between them. The germline CDR1 and CDR2 sequences are SGHNT and YENEEA. This CDR3 is built from 14 residues.

This chain joins TRBV19 and TRBJ1-2, with D tentatively TRBD1 (5 bases). The V gene's germline CDR1 is LNHDA and CDR2 SQIVND (reference sequence). The CDR3 is 14 residues long. Trimming shortened V by 8 bases and J by 4 bases, and 17 bases separated the two germline ends. The CDR3 spells CASQRGRDAYGYTF. The DNA for the CDR3 is TGTGCCAGTCAAAGGGGCAGGGACGCCTATGGCTACACCTTC.

The chain combines TRBV6-8 with TRBJ1-2; 12 bases map to TRBD1. CDR1 is MNHGY, CDR2 SAAAGT, per germline. The V gene end was trimmed by 5 bases and the J gene end by 9 bases; junction bases not matched to a gene: 13. The length of the CDR3 is 16 residues. As DNA, the CDR3 is TGTGCCAGCAGTCATTTACCGGGACAGGGGGCTCAGAGCTACACCTTC. Translation gives CASSHLPGQGAQSYTF.

The rearrangement joins TRBV19 to TRBJ1-1; D is unclear. This CDR3 has 12 residues. The V end was cut by 10 bases, the J end by 7 bases, with 16 bases between. Looked up from germline, CDR1 is LNHDA and CDR2 is SQIVND (reference sequence). CDR3 sequence: CATNSGKGEAFF. The CDR3 DNA is TGTGCCACTAATAGCGGAAAGGGTGAAGCTTTCTTT.

The gene calls are TRBV19 and TRBJ2-3; 8 bases are shared with TRBD1. V lost 5 bases and J lost 4; bases outside the gene matches: 5. The CDR3 runs to 14 residues. Germline-derived CDR1 and CDR2 are LNHDA and SQIVND (reference sequence). CDR3 bases: TGTGCCAGTAGTCCTTGGACAGGGTCAGATACGCAGTATTTT. Its protein is CASSPWTGSDTQYF.

The gene calls are TRBV11-3 and TRBJ1-3; no firm D call. CDR3 length equals 15 residues. The V end was cut by 2 bases, the J end by 2 bases, with 10 bases between. In germline, CDR1 is SGHNT, CDR2 YENEEA. CDR3 sequence (DNA): TGTGCCAGCAGCTTATCCCTTGGGGCTGGAAACACCATATATTTT. The encoded protein is CASSLSLGAGNTIYF. The complete variable domain, with remaining parts taken from reference TRBV11-3 and TRBJ1-3, reads EAGVVQSPRYKIIEKKQPVAFWCNPISGHNTLYWYLQNLGQGPELLIRYENEEAVDDSQLPKDRFSAERLKGVDSTLKIQPAELGDSAVYLCASSLSLGAGNTIYFGEGSWLTVV.

The V gene is TRBV11-3, the J gene TRBJ2-2; no clear D. V gave up 5 bases and J gave up 7 bases, with 14 bases separating them. The CDR3 sequence is 14 residues long. Germline V gives CDR1 SGHNT, CDR2 YENEEA. CDR3 bases: TGTGCCAGCAGCAAACTACAAAGCCTCGGGGAGCTGTTTTTT. This translates into CASSKLQSLGELFF.

The count of this clone is one. This rearrangement joins TRBV19 to TRBJ2-2; 12 bases line up with TRBD2. This CDR3 is built from 15 residues. J gave up 4 bases and V 6 bases, and 3 bases lay outside the gene matches. Germline CDR1 reads LNHDA; CDR2 reads SQIVND (reference sequence). CDR3 DNA sequence: TGTGCCAGTAGGCCGGGACTAGCGGGCACCGGGGAGCTGTTTTTT. Encoded protein: CASRPGLAGTGELFF.

The gene calls are TRBV19 and TRBJ2-3, with D perhaps being TRBD1 or TRBD2 (5 bases each). CDR1 and CDR2 from the germline V gene are LNHDA and SQIVND (reference sequence). The CDR3 spans 14 residues. Trimming removed 0 bases from V and 2 bases from J, with 6 bases in between. CDR3: CASSIEGTTDTQYF. The CDR3 nucleotides read TGTGCCAGTAGTATAGAGGGGACCACAGATACGCAGTATTTT.

This clone has just one count. The chain has TRBV5-1 and TRBJ2-5; the D gene is possibly TRBD1 (6 bases). V lost 0 bases and J lost 7, with 19 bases in between. This CDR3 contains 16 residues. Germline CDR1 SGHRS, CDR2 YFSETQ. CDR3 sequence: CASSLVMGRLQGTQYF. In DNA form, the CDR3 reads TGCGCCAGCAGCTTGGTGATGGGACGCCTACAGGGGACCCAGTACTTC. Drawing the rest from reference TRBV5-1 and TRBJ2-5, the complete variable domain is KAGVTQTPRYLIKTRGQQVTLSCSPISGHRSVSWYQQTPGQGLQFLFEYFSETQRNKGNFPGRFSGRQFSNSRSEMNVSTLELGDSALYLCASSLVMGRLQGTQYFGPGTRLLVL.

In the case of this clone: Mismatch with germline at one junction end may stem from a read error. The chain couples TRBV10-2 to TRBJ1-6, with D unresolved. The germline V gene has CDR1 WSHSY and CDR2 SAAADI. The CDR3 runs to 14 residues. The DNA of the CDR3 is TGCGCCAGCAGTGAGCTCAGGACTAATTCATCCCTCCACTTT. Translation gives CASSELRTNSSLHF.

The rearrangement links TRBV19 to TRBJ2-3, with 10 bases aligning to TRBD2. Trimming took 6 bases from V and 3 from J; bases not matched to a gene: 9. In germline, CDR1 is LNHDA, CDR2 SQIVND (reference sequence). The CDR3 runs to 16 residues. The CDR3 coding sequence is TGTGCCAGTAGGAATAGCGGGGGGTCCGGGACAGATACGCAGTATTTT. As protein: CASRNSGGSGTDTQYF.

This clone has only a few counts. V is TRBV11-3 and J is TRBJ1-6; possibly TRBD1 for D (6 bases). The CDR3 spans 14 residues. The germline V gene has CDR1 SGHNT and CDR2 YENEEA. V was clipped by 3 bases and J by 9 bases, with 12 bases between them. Here the CDR3 reads CASSFLGGASPLHF. The CDR3 DNA sequence: TGTGCCAGCAGCTTCTTAGGGGGGGCTTCACCCCTCCACTTT.

J is TRBJ1-6 and V is TRBV19; a possible D gene is TRBD1 (5 bases). Between the trimmed V and J ends, which lost 7 bases and 5 bases, there was a span of 9 bases. The CDR3 is 13 residues long. Germline CDR1 LNHDA, CDR2 SQIVND (reference sequence). The CDR3 region has the DNA TGTGCCAGTACGACAGAGGATAATTCACCCCTCCACTTT. Protein: CASTTEDNSPLHF.

The V call is TRBV19, the J call TRBJ2-3, with 11 bases aligning to TRBD2. V trimming: 6 bases; J trimming: 5 bases; junction bases outside the gene matches: 7. The CDR3 covers 15 residues. Germline assignment: CDR1 LNHDA and CDR2 SQIVND (reference sequence). This chain's CDR3 is CASSLTSGVGDTQYF. CDR3 DNA sequence: TGTGCCAGTAGCCTGACTAGCGGGGTAGGAGATACGCAGTATTTT.

The V gene is TRBV23-1, the J gene TRBJ2-7; TRBD2 is a possible D gene (6 bases). TRBV23-1 is an ORF, and what it does is uncertain. The V end lost 6 bases, the J end lost 4 bases, and 13 bases lay between the germline ends. The CDR3 consists of 13 residues. The chain's CDR3 is CASSLGSGYEQYF. CDR3 nucleotide sequence: TGCGCCAGCAGCTTGGGTAGCGGTTACGAGCAGTACTTC.

CDR3 nucleotide sequence: TGTGCCAGCTCACCGCTGGACGCCGAAGCTTTCTTT. It is translated as CASSPLDAEAFF. The chain couples TRBV18 to TRBJ1-1; no reliable D call. This CDR3 region has 12 residues. Germline CDR1 reads KGHSH; CDR2 reads LQKENI. The V end lost 3 bases, the J end lost 8 bases, and 10 bases lay between the germline ends.

This chain joins TRBV19 and TRBJ1-4; D possibly corresponds to TRBD1 (6 bases). V lost 5 bases and J 0 bases, leaving 16 bases between the germline ends. This CDR3 is 17 amino acids long. From germline, CDR1 is LNHDA and CDR2 SQIVND (reference sequence). CDR3 region: CASSPPTGGTTNEKLFF. CDR3 sequence (DNA): TGTGCCAGTAGTCCCCCGACAGGAGGAACAACTAATGAAAAACTGTTTTTT.

This rearrangement joins TRBV11-3 to TRBJ2-1, with D possibly TRBD2 on 5 matching bases. V was shortened by 4 bases and J by 7 bases, with 14 bases between the two germline ends. CDR1 is SGHNT and CDR2 is YENEEA in the germline V gene. This CDR3 is built from 14 residues. This CDR3 is CASSSGLSLNEQFF. As DNA, the CDR3 is TGTGCCAGCAGCTCCGGACTCTCCTTAAATGAGCAGTTCTTC.

The chain recombines TRBV19 with TRBJ1-6; no clear D gene. CDR1 is LNHDA and CDR2 is SQIVND in the germline V gene (reference sequence). The CDR3 totals 17 residues. Trimming left V 0 bases short and J 7 bases short, with 16 bases between. CDR3 in DNA: TGTGCCAGTAGTATAGATAGGACTCGGGGAATGAATTCACCCCTCCACTTT. This gives the protein CASSIDRTRGMNSPLHF.

This chain uses TRBV11-1 with TRBJ2-6; no definite D call. This CDR3 comprises 15 residues. V lost 6 bases, J lost 2 bases, and 11 bases lay in between. CDR1 is SGHAT and CDR2 is FQDESV in the germline V gene (reference sequence). For the CDR3, the DNA is TGTGCCAGCAGTCAGTATGGGGCTGGGGCCAACGTCCTGACTTTC. It yields the protein CASSQYGAGANVLTF.